A single sample is the source of the 30 T cell receptor beta chains below, sequenced in a study of control samples from healthy donors and cancer patients. TCRdb's copy holds only in-frame clones and misses some; the assay was immunoSEQ multiplex PCR. The sample records around 100,000 clones, over 85% being singletons. What was sequenced was blood. The origin of the receptors is a human donor in good health. The donor label of this sample is uncertain.

The rearrangement uses TRBV5-1 and TRBJ1-3; D may be TRBD1 (6 bases). The CDR3 sequence is 17 residues long. The germline V gene has CDR1 SGHRS and CDR2 YFSETQ. V lost 0 bases and J 0 bases, leaving 13 bases between the germline ends. The CDR3 DNA is TGCGCCAGCAGCTTGGCCCCCCAGGGGAGCTCTGGAAACACCATATATTTT. This sequence encodes CASSLAPQGSSGNTIYF.

V is TRBV6-1 and J is TRBJ1-5; 7 bases line up with TRBD1. V was pared by 3 bases and J by 16 bases, with 9 bases of the junction left unmatched. The CDR3 contains 12 residues. Per the germline V gene, CDR1 is MNHNS and CDR2 is SASEGT. For the CDR3, the DNA is TGTGCCAGCAGTGAGCAAGGGGGCCCCGGCCATTTT. The encoded protein is CASSEQGGPGHF.

The V call is TRBV30, the J call TRBJ1-1, with D hard to call. Trimming took 0 bases from V and 3 from J, leaving 8 bases between them. Germline V gene lookup returns CDR1 GTSNPN and CDR2 SVGIG (reference sequence). There are 13 residues in the CDR3. The DNA of the CDR3 is TGTGCCTGGAGTGTACTTATATACACTGAAGCTTTCTTT. Residues: CAWSVLIYTEAFF.

Concerning this clone: Other nucleotide sequences from this sample produce the same CDR3. CDR3: CASSLGETQYF. The CDR3 bases are TGTGCCAGCAGTTTAGGCGAGACCCAGTACTTC. The J gene is TRBJ2-5, the V gene TRBV12-3 or TRBV12-4, with D unclear. V dropped 1 base and J dropped 5 bases, with 2 bases sitting between them. There are 11 residues in the CDR3.

The chain links TRBV3-1 (or the pseudogene TRBV3-2) to TRBJ1-3; D uncertain. With 8 bases removed from V and 3 bases from J, the gap between germline ends came to 11 bases. The CDR3 length is 13 residues. The germline V gene encodes CDR1 LGHDT and CDR2 YNNKEL (reference sequence). DNA of the CDR3: TGTGCCAGCGAGGGAAGGCATGGAAACACCATATATTTT. It specifies CASEGRHGNTIYF.

The genes are TRBV28 and TRBJ2-7; 9 nucleotides agree with TRBD1. V was clipped by 6 bases and J by 3 bases; unmatched bases: 18. Germline V CDR1 and CDR2: MDHEN, SYDVKM. The CDR3 runs to 18 residues. The CDR3 nucleotides are TGTGCCAGCAGGTATCGGACAGGGGCGTCACGTATGGTCTACGAGCAGTACTTC. Protein product: CASRYRTGASRMVYEQYF.

The chain has TRBV5-1 and TRBJ2-2; D gene ambiguous. Trimming removed 3 bases from V and 0 bases from J, with 9 bases in between. CDR1 is SGHRS, CDR2 YFSETQ, per germline. The CDR3 runs to 15 residues. DNA of the CDR3: TGCGCCAGCAGCTCCGACACCGCGAACACCGGGGAGCTGTTTTTT. It yields the protein CASSSDTANTGELFF.

The rearrangement joins TRBV6-5 to TRBJ1-2, with unresolved D. Germline CDR1 MNHEY, CDR2 SVGAGI. This CDR3 spans 14 amino acids. V was cut by 0 bases and J by 3 bases, with 8 bases left in between. CDR3 sequence (DNA): TGTGCCAGCAGTTACTCAGAAACAGACTATGGCTACACCTTC. As protein: CASSYSETDYGYTF.

The CDR3 DNA sequence: TGTGCCAGCAGCGGGGATTTGACTAGCGGGGCCCTCACAGATACGCAGTATTTT. Protein product: CASSGDLTSGALTDTQYF. The chain employs TRBV9 and TRBJ2-3; the match to TRBD2 covers 11 bases. Losses at the gene ends were 3 bases for V and 2 bases for J; bases not matched to a gene: 11. This CDR3 has 18 amino acids. CDR1 and CDR2 from the germline V gene are SGDLS and YYNGEE.

The chain carries TRBV30 and TRBJ2-5; D might be TRBD1 or TRBD2, each matching 5 bases. Trimming removed 0 bases at V and 5 bases at J, with 16 bases between. The CDR3 has 15 amino acids. Germline values: CDR1 GTSNPN, CDR2 SVGIG (reference sequence). For the CDR3, the DNA is TGTGCCTGGAGTGTATCCGGGTTGGGGACGGAGACCCAGTACTTC. It encodes CAWSVSGLGTETQYF.

The V gene is TRBV15, the J gene TRBJ1-5, with 7 bases identical to TRBD1. The CDR3 sequence is 14 residues long. Germline CDR1 LNHNV, CDR2 YYDKDF (reference sequence). Trimming cost V 4 bases and J 5 bases; bases outside gene matches: 5. The CDR3 coding sequence is TGTGCCACCAGCATAGGGACAGACCATCAGCCCCAGCATTTT. It specifies CATSIGTDHQPQHF. Supplemented by reference TRBV15 and TRBJ1-5, the full variable domain reads DAMVIQNPRYQVTQFGKPVTLSCSQTLNHNVMYWYQQKSSQAPKLLFHYYDKDFNNEADTPDNFQSRRPNTSFCFLDIRSPGLGDTAMYLCATSIGTDHQPQHFGDGTRLSIL.

The chain links TRBV24-1 to TRBJ1-2; D remains ambiguous. Trimming removed 7 bases from V and 6 bases from J, with 17 bases in between. Looked up from germline, CDR1 is KGHDR and CDR2 is SFDVKD. The CDR3 is made up of 14 amino acids. The CDR3 DNA sequence: TGTGCCACCAGGACGGCGAGGGATGAGGATGGCTACACCTTC. Its translation is CATRTARDEDGYTF.

Only one count was recorded for this clone. The sample has other DNA sequences that encode this CDR3 too. The chain couples TRBV7-9 to TRBJ2-3; tentatively, D is TRBD1 (6 bases). Germline V gives CDR1 SEHNR, CDR2 FQNEAQ (reference sequence). The CDR3 sequence is 13 residues long. Trimming removed 5 bases at V and 4 bases at J, with 10 bases between. CDR3 nucleotide sequence: TGTGCCAGCAGCCCCAGGGGTCCAGATACGCAGTATTTT. It is translated as CASSPRGPDTQYF. Combining the CDR3 with reference TRBV7-9 and TRBJ2-3 gives the whole variable domain DTGVSQNPRHKITKRGQNVTFRCDPISEHNRLYWYRQTLGQGPEFLTYFQNEAQLEKSRLLSDRFSAERPKGSFSTLEIQRTEQGDSAMYLCASSPRGPDTQYFGPGTRLTVL.

The chain carries TRBV6-5 and TRBJ2-7, with a tentative D call TRBD2 (6 bases). The length of the CDR3 is 14 residues. With 7 bases removed from V and 2 bases from J, the gap between germline ends came to 15 bases. Germline lookup yields CDR1 MNHEY and CDR2 SVGAGI. CDR3 protein: CASTLGTGAYEQYF. CDR3 nucleotide sequence: TGTGCCAGCACCCTTGGGACTGGAGCCTACGAGCAGTACTTC.

The chain recombines TRBV24-1 with TRBJ1-5, with D hard to call. The CDR3 is made up of 14 amino acids. Trimming removed 5 bases from V and 0 bases from J, with 7 bases in between. Germline assignment: CDR1 KGHDR and CDR2 SFDVKD. DNA of the CDR3: TGTGCCACCAGTGGCGGGTATAGCAATCAGCCCCAGCATTTT. It translates to CATSGGYSNQPQHF.

This chain links TRBV5-1 with TRBJ2-1; a weak D match, TRBD1 (7 bases). The CDR3 covers 16 residues. The germline V and J ends were trimmed by 4 bases and 0 bases, with 14 bases remaining between them. Looked up from germline, CDR1 is SGHRS and CDR2 is YFSETQ. The CDR3 reads CASSGGDSYSYNEQFF. The DNA for the CDR3 is TGCGCCAGCAGCGGAGGGGACAGCTACTCCTACAATGAGCAGTTCTTC.

This clone was recorded a few times. The chain carries TRBV3-1 (or the pseudogene TRBV3-2) and TRBJ1-1, with 7 bases matching TRBD1. The CDR3 contains 15 residues. V lost 3 bases to trimming and J lost 3 bases; unmatched junction nucleotides: 7. CDR1 and CDR2 from the germline V gene are LGHDT and YNNKEL (reference sequence). For the CDR3, the DNA is TGTGCCAGCAGCCAGTCCGGAGGGGGCGACACTGAAGCTTTCTTT. Protein sequence: CASSQSGGGDTEAFF.

The chain combines TRBV2 with TRBJ1-1, with a possible D match to TRBD1 (6 bases). Germline CDR1 reads SNHLY; CDR2 reads FYNNEI. The germline V and J ends were trimmed by 6 bases and 4 bases, with 12 bases remaining between them. The CDR3 extends over 13 amino acids. The CDR3 loop reads CASSGQGGTEAFF. The CDR3 coding sequence is TGTGCCAGCAGCGGGCAAGGGGGCACTGAAGCTTTCTTT.

The rearrangement links TRBV6-6 to TRBJ1-2, with D perhaps matching TRBD1 (6 bases). CDR3 length: 14 amino acids. Germline loops: CDR1 MNHNY, CDR2 SVGAGI (reference sequence). Trimming removed 5 bases from V and 0 bases from J, with 10 bases in between. The CDR3, as DNA: TGTGCCAGCAGTCCCGGGGGCGCTAACTATGGCTACACCTTC. Translated, it gives CASSPGGANYGYTF.

The chain joins TRBV6-2 or TRBV6-3 to TRBJ2-7; 7 nucleotides match TRBD1. This CDR3 spans 13 amino acids. V lost 5 bases and J lost 3; bases outside the gene matches: 4. The germline gives CDR1 MNHEY, CDR2 SVGEGT. CDR3 nucleotide sequence: TGTGCCAGCAGTCGGACAGGAAACTACGAGCAGTACGTC. Encoded protein: CASSRTGNYEQYV.

The chain has TRBV7-2 and TRBJ1-6; D gene uncertain. The V end was cut by 1 base, the J end by 9 bases, with 10 bases between. In germline, CDR1 is SGHTA, CDR2 FQGNSA. The CDR3 has 14 residues. This chain's CDR3 is CASSLERQSSPLHF. CDR3 bases: TGTGCCAGCAGCTTAGAAAGGCAGAGTTCACCCCTCCACTTT.

The CDR3 reads CAWAGGRNEKLFF. CDR3 nucleotide sequence: TGTGCCTGGGCAGGGGGCCGCAATGAAAAACTGTTTTTT. The chain links TRBV30 to TRBJ1-4; 8 nucleotides agree with TRBD1. This CDR3 region has 13 residues. The ends lost 5 bases at V and 5 bases at J; junction bases unmatched: 4. Germline assignment: CDR1 GTSNPN and CDR2 SVGIG (reference sequence).

This clone was seen just once. The chain is built from TRBV11-3 and TRBJ2-5, with D possibly TRBD2 on 5 matching bases. CDR1 and CDR2 (germline): SGHNT, YENEEA. This CDR3 comprises 14 residues. V was cut by 4 bases and J by 5 bases, with 14 bases left in between. The CDR3 nucleotides read TGTGCCAGCAGCTCCCGCGAGGGTGAGGAGACCCAGTACTTC. It is translated as CASSSREGEETQYF.

This chain links TRBV5-5 with TRBJ2-3; D ambiguous. Trimming left V 5 bases short and J 0 bases short, with 13 bases between. Germline V lookup: CDR1 SGHKS, CDR2 YYEKEE (reference sequence). The CDR3 runs 15 residues. DNA for the CDR3: TGTGCCAGCAGTGTGACCTCTTCCAGCACAGATACGCAGTATTTT. Amino acid sequence: CASSVTSSSTDTQYF.

This clone was recorded only once. The chain uses TRBV12-3 or TRBV12-4 and TRBJ2-7, with no clear D. This CDR3 is 13 amino acids long. V was pared by 7 bases and J by 4 bases, with 14 bases between. CDR3 nucleotides: TGTGCCAGCACCAGGCTTCCGTCATACGAGCAGTACTTC. Translating it yields CASTRLPSYEQYF.

The chain joins TRBV7-6 to TRBJ1-6; D is uncertain. The germline V gene has CDR1 SGHVS and CDR2 FNYEAQ. The V end lost 0 bases, the J end lost 8 bases, and 14 bases lay between the germline ends. The CDR3 spans 16 residues. CDR3 DNA sequence: TGTGCCAGCAGCTTAGCCCGCGGAGCCTACGATTCACCCCTCCACTTT. It encodes CASSLARGAYDSPLHF.

The CDR3 reads CASSRRDSGNTIYF. The CDR3 DNA reads as TGTGCCAGCAGTCGCCGTGACTCTGGAAACACCATATATTTT. The rearrangement joins TRBV28 to TRBJ1-3; D remains ambiguous. CDR1 MDHEN and CDR2 SYDVKM come from the germline V gene. The CDR3 is 14 amino acids. V shed 5 bases and J shed 0 bases, with 8 bases lying between them.

V gene TRBV7-9 combines with J gene TRBJ1-2, with TRBD1 identical over 10 bases. This CDR3 contains 15 residues. Germline loops: CDR1 SEHNR, CDR2 FQNEAQ (reference sequence). J lost 5 bases, V lost 3 bases, and 6 bases had no gene match. CDR3 DNA: TGTGCCAGCAGCTTCCCGGGACAGGGGCCATATGGCTACACCTTC. Protein: CASSFPGQGPYGYTF.

V gene TRBV24-1 combines with J gene TRBJ1-3, with D unclear. CDR1 KGHDR and CDR2 SFDVKD come from the germline V gene. The CDR3 is made up of 12 amino acids. V gave up 2 bases and J gave up 2 bases, with 0 bases separating them. This CDR3 reads CATSDSGNTIYF. CDR3 in DNA: TGTGCCACCAGTGATTCTGGAAACACCATATATTTT.

This chain connects TRBV11-2 to TRBJ1-1, with D possibly being TRBD1 (5 bases). V was trimmed by 7 bases and J by 1 base, leaving 13 bases between them. Germline V gene data show CDR1 as SGHAT and CDR2 as FQNNGV. CDR3 size: 14 residues. The CDR3 coding sequence is TGTGCCAGCAACCGCCCCAGGGAGAACACTGAAGCTTTCTTT. Protein product: CASNRPRENTEAFF.